The 26 T cell receptor beta chains given below trace back to one sample, sequenced in a study of T-cell memory formation after mild COVID-19 (dated by TCRdb to 2020 to 2023). Library method: 5' RACE. For sequencing, an Illumina NovaSeq 6000 was employed. The raw public data were reprocessed by TCRdb itself: fastp quality trimming at Q25, MiXCR clonotype calling, in-frame beta chains only. For every CDR3 protein sequence, its rows merge into one entry that carries the most common genes and DNA. This sample gives roughly 120,000 distinct CDR3 sequences in total; approximately 15% of them show up just once. The ten largest account for 11% to 15% of the sample. Material for sequencing was PBMCs or a T cell subset sorted from them (not recorded which). All receptors come from an adult woman who had mild COVID-19 (a few samples of this study predate the infection). The sample titles of this study are shuffled in the database, so cell type and time point are left out; the donor was told from shared clones.

The J gene is TRBJ2-7, the V gene TRBV4-3; D unresolved. Germline V gene lookup returns CDR1 LGHNA and CDR2 YSLEER. The CDR3 runs 16 residues. Trimming stripped 4 bases from V and 1 base from J, with 17 bases between. The CDR3 DNA reads as TGCGCCAGCAGCCTCGACACCGAAATTGGTTCCTACGAGCAGTACTTC. Residues: CASSLDTEIGSYEQYF.

The rearrangement links TRBV30 to TRBJ1-2; D is uncertain. The CDR3 length is 14 residues. Germline-derived CDR1 and CDR2 are GTSNPN and SVGIG (reference sequence). V gave up 0 bases and J gave up 8 bases, with 16 bases separating them. CDR3 sequence reads: CAWSVRRRIRGYTF. The CDR3 DNA sequence: TGTGCCTGGAGTGTACGCCGTAGGATTCGGGGCTACACCTTC.

J is TRBJ2-7 and V is TRBV11-1, with 10 positions matching TRBD1. CDR3 length: 15 residues. The trim removed 1 base at V and 3 bases at J, leaving 3 bases unmatched. The V gene's germline CDR1 is SGHAT and CDR2 FQDESV (reference sequence). The DNA for the CDR3 is TGTGCCAGCAGCTTAGGTTGGGACAGGGGCTACGAGCAGTACTTC. Protein: CASSLGWDRGYEQYF. The full variable domain, its missing parts supplied by reference TRBV11-1 and TRBJ2-7, is EAEVAQSPRYKITEKSQAVAFWCDPISGHATLYWYRQILGQGPELLVQFQDESVVDDSQLPKDRFSAERLKGVDSTLKIQPAELGDSAMYLCASSLGWDRGYEQYFGPGTRLTVT.

The V and J genes are TRBV6-5 and TRBJ2-5; no clear D gene. This CDR3 is 14 amino acids long. V lost 1 base and J lost 2, with 8 bases in between. Per the germline V gene, CDR1 is MNHEY and CDR2 is SVGAGI. DNA for the CDR3: TGTGCCAGCAGTTACTGGGCAGGACAAGAGACCCAGTACTTC. This gives the protein CASSYWAGQETQYF.

Only a few counts were recorded for this clonotype. This chain joins TRBV3-1 and TRBJ1-1; D is perhaps TRBD1 (6 bases). This CDR3 spans 14 amino acids. Trimming took 4 bases from V and 3 from J, leaving 12 bases between them. CDR1 is LGHDT, CDR2 YNNKEL, per germline (reference sequence). This CDR3 reads CASSPRGFYTEAFF. In nucleotides, the CDR3 is TGTGCCAGCAGCCCAAGGGGGTTTTACACTGAAGCTTTCTTT.

CDR3 sequence: CASSLRTDRFNYGYTF. The CDR3 DNA reads TGTGCCAGCAGCTTGAGAACCGACAGGTTTAACTATGGCTACACCTTC. The rearrangement uses TRBV7-9 and TRBJ1-2; possibly TRBD1 for D (6 bases). Trimming shortened V by 3 bases and J by 1 base, and 15 bases separated the two germline ends. There are 16 residues in the CDR3. The germline V gene has CDR1 SEHNR and CDR2 FQNEAQ (reference sequence).

The rearrangement uses TRBV27 and TRBJ2-3; no clear D. Germline CDR1 reads MNHEY; CDR2 reads SMNVEV (reference sequence). Trimming pared 3 bases from V and 2 bases from J, leaving 21 bases between. CDR3 size: 18 residues. The CDR3 protein is CASSFRPYFQEITDTQYF. As DNA, the CDR3 is TGTGCCAGCAGTTTTCGTCCATATTTCCAGGAAATCACAGATACGCAGTATTTT.

The rearrangement uses TRBV7-2 and TRBJ2-3, with D perhaps TRBD2 (6 bases). V lost 5 bases to trimming and J lost 2 bases, with 14 bases between them. In germline, CDR1 is SGHTA, CDR2 FQGNSA. The CDR3 contains 15 residues. CDR3 in amino acids: CASSLRDWYTDTQYF. In DNA, the CDR3 is TGTGCCAGCAGCCTACGGGACTGGTACACAGATACGCAGTATTTT.

This clonotype has just a few counts. The chain joins TRBV7-2 to TRBJ2-5, with 9 bases fitting TRBD2. Germline V gene lookup returns CDR1 SGHTA and CDR2 FQGNSA. The length of the CDR3 is 15 residues. V lost 1 base and J lost 5; bases outside the gene matches: 5. CDR3 in DNA: TGTGCCAGCAGCTTAGAAGCGGGAGGACGGGAGACCCAGTACTTC. This gives the protein CASSLEAGGRETQYF.

The CDR3 protein is CSVADRTRWFGEQYF. The CDR3, as DNA: TGCAGCGTCGCGGACAGGACCCGTTGGTTCGGGGAGCAGTACTTC. This chain links TRBV29-1 with TRBJ2-7, with 7 positions matching TRBD1. After removal of 6 bases from V and 7 bases from J, the junction contained 18 bases not matched to a gene. This CDR3 is 15 amino acids long. Germline loops: CDR1 SQVTM, CDR2 ANQGSEA.

The V call is TRBV20-1, the J call TRBJ1-1; D ambiguous. This CDR3 region has 15 residues. Trimming stripped 0 bases from V and 3 bases from J, with 14 bases between. Germline V CDR1 and CDR2: DFQATT, SNEGSKA (reference sequence). The DNA for the CDR3 is TGCAGTGCTAGAGATGGCAGGAAAGCGGACACTGAAGCTTTCTTT. Translated, it gives CSARDGRKADTEAFF.

The rearrangement uses TRBV27 and TRBJ2-7, with D uncertain. Germline V gene sequence: CDR1 MNHEY, CDR2 SMNVEV (reference sequence). Trimming left V 4 bases short and J 6 bases short, with 13 bases between. This CDR3 spans 13 amino acids. The CDR3 loop reads CASSYLGGREQYF. The CDR3 region has the DNA TGTGCCAGCAGTTACTTAGGTGGCCGCGAGCAGTACTTC.

Ten or more counts support this clonotype. This sequence joins TRBV5-1 and TRBJ2-1, with D perhaps TRBD2 (5 bases). Per germline, CDR1 SGHRS and CDR2 YFSETQ. The CDR3 is made up of 14 amino acids. The V gene lost 9 bases and the J gene lost 2 bases, with 15 bases spanning the gap. In nucleotides, the CDR3 is TGCGCCACCACCGAGGGAGCGGCCTACAATGAGCAGTTCTTC. Translation: CATTEGAAYNEQFF.

This chain links TRBV11-2 with TRBJ2-1; D is unclear. Germline V CDR1 and CDR2: SGHAT, FQNNGV. This CDR3 is built from 16 residues. V lost 5 bases to trimming and J lost 6 bases, with 20 bases between them. CDR3 DNA: TGTGCCAGCAGCCCCCTCTCCTCGGGCAGGATCAATGAGCAGTTCTTC. It codes for CASSPLSSGRINEQFF.

The gene calls are TRBV9 and TRBJ1-5; TRBD1 might be the D (5 bases). The CDR3 loop spans 15 amino acids. The germline V gene encodes CDR1 SGDLS and CDR2 YYNGEE. V was shortened by 3 bases and J by 2 bases, with 12 bases between the two germline ends. Here the CDR3 DNA reads TGTGCCAGCAGCGAAGGGACCCTCGGCAATCAGCCCCAGCATTTT. Residues: CASSEGTLGNQPQHF. Combining the CDR3 with reference TRBV9 and TRBJ1-5 gives the whole variable domain DSGVTQTPKHLITATGQRVTLRCSPRSGDLSVYWYQQSLDQGLQFLIQYYNGEERAKGNILERFSAQQFPDLHSELNLSSLELGDSALYFCASSEGTLGNQPQHFGDGTRLSIL.

This clonotype was detected a few times. V usage is TRBV20-1 and J usage is TRBJ2-7; 8 bases are shared with TRBD1. Germline assignment: CDR1 DFQATT and CDR2 SNEGSKA (reference sequence). This CDR3 has 14 amino acids. CDR3 coding DNA: TGCAGCCTAATCCCGGGACAGGTAAATCGCGAGCAGTACTTC. Amino acids: CSLIPGQVNREQYF.

V usage is TRBV7-2 and J usage is TRBJ2-6; 8 bases align to TRBD1. CDR1 SGHTA and CDR2 FQGNSA come from the germline V gene. The CDR3 extends over 17 amino acids. The J segment lost 1 base and the V segment lost 4 bases, leaving 6 bases of the junction unmatched. For the CDR3, the DNA is TGTGCCAGCAGCTCTGGACAGGGTAGTTCTGGGGCCAACGTCCTGACTTTC. It translates to CASSSGQGSSGANVLTF.

This clonotype has just a few counts. V gene TRBV7-2 combines with J gene TRBJ2-3; no firm D call. This CDR3 contains 16 residues. Germline V lookup: CDR1 SGHTA, CDR2 FQGNSA. With 1 base removed from V and 2 bases from J, the gap between germline ends came to 13 bases. CDR3 sequence: CASSLVGGDSTDTQYF. Here the CDR3 DNA reads TGTGCCAGCAGCTTAGTAGGCGGAGACTCCACAGATACGCAGTATTTT.

This clonotype showed up just a few times. This sequence joins TRBV18 and TRBJ2-7; tentatively, D is TRBD1 (6 bases). Per the germline V gene, CDR1 is KGHSH and CDR2 is LQKENI. The ends were cut back, 4 bases at V and 4 bases at J, with 14 bases in the middle. The CDR3 has 14 residues. CDR3 nucleotides: TGTGCCAGCTCACTCCGACAGGCCCCTTACGAGCAGTACTTC. Translating it yields CASSLRQAPYEQYF.

This clonotype was observed a few times. V gene TRBV6-1 combines with J gene TRBJ2-1, with D unresolved. The V end was cut by 10 bases, the J end by 5 bases, with 3 bases between. This CDR3 region has 9 residues. Looked up from germline, CDR1 is MNHNS and CDR2 is SASEGT. The CDR3, as DNA: TGTGCCACCCACAATGAGCAGTTCTTC. Protein product: CATHNEQFF.

The rearrangement uses TRBV12-3 or TRBV12-4 and TRBJ2-7; tentative D call: TRBD2 (6 bases). The CDR3 runs to 13 residues. The ends were cut back, 3 bases at V and 7 bases at J, with 13 bases in the middle. In nucleotides, the CDR3 is TGTGCCAGCAGTTTCGGAGTAGGAGGGGAGCAGTACTTC. Residues: CASSFGVGGEQYF.

The chain combines TRBV5-5 with TRBJ1-2; 10 bases are a match to TRBD1. This CDR3 region has 15 residues. CDR1 SGHKS and CDR2 YYEKEE come from the germline V gene (reference sequence). J was trimmed by 4 bases and V by 4 bases; bases with no gene match: 7. The CDR3 region is CASSPGQGVGYGYTF. The CDR3 DNA reads TGTGCCAGCAGCCCTGGACAGGGGGTGGGCTATGGCTACACCTTC.

J is TRBJ1-4 and V is TRBV4-1, with D possibly matching TRBD1 (5 bases). CDR1 MGHRA and CDR2 YSYEKL come from the germline V gene. Trimming removed 2 bases from V and 6 bases from J, with 13 bases in between. The CDR3 extends over 15 amino acids. The CDR3 bases are TGCGCCAGCAGCCAACCGGGCAAGACAGATGAAAAACTGTTTTTT. It translates to CASSQPGKTDEKLFF.

This clonotype was seen only a few times. The genes are TRBV6-2 or TRBV6-3 and TRBJ2-3; D gene ambiguous. The germline V gene has CDR1 MNHEY and CDR2 SVGEGT. The V and J ends lost 5 bases and 3 bases respectively, with 15 bases between them. The CDR3 spans 15 residues. In DNA form, the CDR3 reads TGTGCCAGCAGTCGAGACTTACTCTGGACAGATACGCAGTATTTT. Amino acid sequence: CASSRDLLWTDTQYF.

This clonotype came up a few times. The V and J genes are TRBV7-9 and TRBJ2-1, with a possible D match to TRBD2 (5 bases). Germline V gene data show CDR1 as SEHNR and CDR2 as FQNEAQ (reference sequence). The CDR3 runs 12 residues. Trimming pared 6 bases from V and 3 bases from J, leaving 6 bases between. The CDR3 coding sequence is TGTGCCAGCAGGAGGGACTACAATGAGCAGTTCTTC. Translation gives CASRRDYNEQFF.

At least ten counts were recorded for this clonotype. This sequence joins TRBV29-1 and TRBJ2-5; tentatively, D is TRBD1 (6 bases). The CDR3 loop spans 15 amino acids. The V and J ends lost 2 bases and 5 bases respectively, with 18 bases between them. Germline CDR1 is SQVTM and CDR2 is ANQGSEA. CDR3 sequence reads: CSVEIIGVRGETQYF. CDR3 coding DNA: TGCAGCGTTGAAATTATAGGAGTAAGGGGGGAGACCCAGTACTTC.